Detailed here is one T cell receptor beta chain. CDR1 is MNHEY, CDR2 SVGEGT, per germline. The CDR3 sequence is 16 residues long. V gave up 2 bases and J gave up 8 bases; unmatched junction bases: 11. The time point denotes: persistent/refractory GD, antithyroid drugs over 5 years with positive TRAb. Extracted PBMC RNA gave rise to the TCR library. Construction of the TCR beta libraries employed iRepertoire HTBI primers in conjunction with Arm-PCR of CDR3 regions. TCRdb independently ran MiXCR on the multiplex PCR reads; one entry per CDR3 protein. Of more than 300,000 distinct CDR3 sequences listed, more than 20% were seen once; the top ten hold approximately 28%. The entry originates in a study of regulatory T cells in long-lasting Graves disease.

The sequenced sample was peripheral blood mononuclear cells (PBMCs), obtained when the disease was refractory, from a patient treated with antithyroid drugs. The chain couples TRBV6-2 or TRBV6-3 to TRBJ2-2, with TRBD2 identical over 7 bases. This sequence was found in a woman between 40 and 50 years old with Graves disease. The CDR3 sequence is CASSYEASGLAGELFF. The CDR3, as DNA: TGTGCCAGCAGTTACGAGGCTAGCGGCCTCGCAGGGGAGCTGTTTTTT.